Each of the 22 T cell receptor beta chains below was sequenced from the same sample in a study of CD8 T cells in ankylosing spondylitis. In TCRdb, the 5' RACE reads were re-called with MiXCR into one record per CDR3 protein. Of about 44,000 distinct CDR3 sequences listed, roughly 9.6% are singletons. The sample consisted of blood, either unsorted or a sorted T cell fraction (not recorded which). The receptors come from a male donor with ankylosing spondylitis or in good health (not recorded which).

This clonotype showed up many times. V usage is TRBV5-1 and J usage is TRBJ1-1; no clear D gene. Germline V gene sequence: CDR1 SGHRS, CDR2 YFSETQ. CDR3 size: 14 residues. Trimming pared 0 bases from V and 5 bases from J, leaving 11 bases between. CDR3 protein: CASSLDSRGTEAFF. For the CDR3, the DNA is TGCGCCAGCAGCTTGGACTCCCGAGGGACTGAAGCTTTCTTT.

This clonotype was seen repeatedly, ten times or more. The genes are TRBV4-1 and TRBJ1-5; D call uncertain. The CDR3 runs 13 residues. Germline V CDR1 and CDR2: MGHRA, YSYEKL. With 0 bases removed from V and 1 base from J, the gap between germline ends came to 1 base. The CDR3 region is CASSQDSNQPQHF. The CDR3 DNA reads TGCGCCAGCAGCCAAGACAGCAATCAGCCCCAGCATTTT.

The sample holds many counts of this clonotype. The genes are TRBV6-5 and TRBJ2-1; the D gene is possibly TRBD1 (6 bases). The CDR3 length is 15 residues. Germline V CDR1 and CDR2: MNHEY, SVGAGI. Trimming pared 0 bases from V and 5 bases from J, leaving 11 bases between. The CDR3 protein is CASSYSPQGHNEQFF. The CDR3 DNA sequence: TGTGCCAGCAGTTACTCCCCCCAGGGGCACAATGAGCAGTTCTTC.

The V call is TRBV9, the J call TRBJ2-7; D perhaps matches TRBD2 (5 bases). The CDR3 sequence is 13 residues long. Germline V lookup: CDR1 SGDLS, CDR2 YYNGEE. V lost 3 bases and J lost 6, with 13 bases in between. The CDR3: CASSGTSAGEQYF. The CDR3 DNA sequence: TGTGCCAGCAGCGGGACTTCCGCCGGCGAGCAGTACTTC.

This clonotype was counted many times. The chain employs TRBV5-5 and TRBJ2-1; D is perhaps TRBD1 (5 bases). This CDR3 has 14 amino acids. V was shortened by 3 bases and J by 5 bases, with 12 bases between the two germline ends. Germline V gene sequence: CDR1 SGHKS, CDR2 YYEKEE (reference sequence). Here the CDR3 reads CASSSFAGNNEQFF. CDR3 DNA sequence: TGTGCCAGCAGCTCCTTTGCAGGGAACAATGAGCAGTTCTTC.

Details on this clonotype: This may arise from a read error, as a much more abundant clone is one base away. The rearrangement joins TRBV29-1 to TRBJ1-3; 7 bases agree with TRBD1. CDR3 length: 14 amino acids. J lost 5 bases, V lost 7 bases, and 11 bases had no gene match. CDR1 is SQVTM and CDR2 is ANQGSEA in the germline V gene. CDR3 DNA: TGCAGCGCCGACCTCACAGGGGCTAGAAACACCATATATTTT. Amino acid sequence: CSADLTGARNTIYF.

This clonotype was seen a few times. The rearrangement uses TRBV12-3 or TRBV12-4 and TRBJ2-1; 7 nucleotides match TRBD1. The CDR3 has 15 amino acids. After removal of 6 bases from V and 9 bases from J, the junction contained 14 bases not matched to a gene. The CDR3 reads CASRPTTGQLGEQFF. The DNA of the CDR3 is TGTGCCAGCAGACCGACGACAGGGCAGTTGGGTGAGCAGTTCTTC.

This clonotype was detected ten times or more. The rearrangement links TRBV6-1 to TRBJ1-6; D is perhaps TRBD1 (6 bases). Trimming removed 5 bases from V and 7 bases from J, with 12 bases in between. The CDR3 extends over 14 amino acids. Germline assignment: CDR1 MNHNS and CDR2 SASEGT. For the CDR3, the DNA is TGTGCCAGCAGTAGGAGTCAGGGGAATTCACCCCTCCACTTT. The encoded protein is CASSRSQGNSPLHF.

This clonotype was detected many times. The chain recombines TRBV15 with TRBJ1-5; D may be TRBD1 (6 bases). The CDR3 extends over 15 amino acids. The germline gives CDR1 LNHNV, CDR2 YYDKDF (reference sequence). V dropped 0 bases and J dropped 7 bases, with 13 bases sitting between them. This chain's CDR3 is CATSRDPGERQPQHF. In DNA, the CDR3 is TGTGCCACCAGCAGAGATCCAGGGGAGAGGCAGCCCCAGCATTTT.

Ten or more counts support this clonotype. The V gene is TRBV27, the J gene TRBJ2-2, with a tentative D call TRBD2 (6 bases). CDR3 length equals 14 residues. The germline V and J ends were trimmed by 0 bases and 4 bases, with 6 bases remaining between them. CDR1 is MNHEY, CDR2 SMNVEV, per germline (reference sequence). The CDR3 is CASSLSGGTGELFF. CDR3 sequence (DNA): TGTGCCAGCAGTTTATCGGGGGGCACCGGGGAGCTGTTTTTT.

This clonotype was seen at least ten times. This CDR3 reads CSAPRGDTEAFF. The CDR3 coding sequence is TGCAGCGCCCCCAGGGGGGACACTGAAGCTTTCTTT. The chain uses TRBV20-1 and TRBJ1-1; TRBD1 matches 7 bases. The CDR3 runs 12 residues. CDR1 and CDR2 from the germline V gene are DFQATT and SNEGSKA (reference sequence).

This clonotype has ten or more counts. The chain links TRBV6-1 to TRBJ2-1; a weak D match, TRBD2 (5 bases). V shed 6 bases and J shed 8 bases, with 26 bases lying between them. The CDR3 sequence is 17 residues long. The germline V gene has CDR1 MNHNS and CDR2 SASEGT. DNA for the CDR3: TGTGCCAGCAGCTCCCCCCGGGCCGGGGTTGGGAGCGATGAGCAGTTCTTC. This translates into CASSSPRAGVGSDEQFF.

This clonotype was seen repeatedly, ten times or more. This chain links TRBV2 with TRBJ2-3; 11 bases fit TRBD2. V shed 7 bases, J shed 1 base, and the junction held 10 bases outside the gene matches. The CDR3 totals 17 residues. Germline V gene data show CDR1 as SNHLY and CDR2 as FYNNEI. The CDR3 DNA reads as TGTGCCAGCATCGGTAATAGCGGGGGGGCTGGCACAGATACGCAGTATTTT. Protein sequence: CASIGNSGGAGTDTQYF. Full variable domain (missing parts from reference TRBV2 and TRBJ2-3): EPEVTQTPSHQVTQMGQEVILRCVPISNHLYFYWYRQILGQKVEFLVSFYNNEISEKSEIFDDQFSVERPDGSNFTLKIRSTKLEDSAMYFCASIGNSGGAGTDTQYFGPGTRLTVL.

This clonotype was detected ten times or more. The chain employs TRBV5-5 and TRBJ2-7; D is unresolved. Trimming removed 5 bases at V and 6 bases at J, with 30 bases between. CDR1 and CDR2 (germline): SGHKS, YYEKEE (reference sequence). This CDR3 region has 18 residues. The CDR3 DNA follows: TGTGCCAGCAGATTTGCGATACTCACCCGGATATTCCAGAGCGAGCAGTACTTC. Amino acid sequence: CASRFAILTRIFQSEQYF.

This clonotype was recorded at least ten times. The chain employs TRBV5-1 and TRBJ2-5; 10 bases agree with TRBD1. V was pared by 7 bases and J by 2 bases, with 5 bases of the junction left unmatched. This CDR3 is 14 amino acids long. The germline V gene encodes CDR1 SGHRS and CDR2 YFSETQ. CDR3 coding DNA: TGCGCCAGCTCTAGGGACAGGGGTCAAGAGACCCAGTACTTC. It translates to CASSRDRGQETQYF.

This clonotype was counted many times. The rearrangement joins TRBV28 to TRBJ2-3; D gene uncertain. Looked up from germline, CDR1 is MDHEN and CDR2 is SYDVKM. The CDR3 has 15 residues. Trimming stripped 10 bases from V and 2 bases from J, with 19 bases between. DNA for the CDR3: TGTGCCACCGCCAACGGGCTACGATACACAGATACGCAGTATTTT. Residues: CATANGLRYTDTQYF.

The V gene is TRBV6-2 or TRBV6-3, the J gene TRBJ1-1; tentatively, D is TRBD1 (6 bases). Germline V gives CDR1 MNHEY, CDR2 SVGEGT. V lost 2 bases to trimming and J lost 2 bases, with 12 bases between them. The CDR3 runs 15 residues. The CDR3 sequence is CASSYAPGANTEAFF. The CDR3 DNA sequence: TGTGCCAGCAGTTACGCTCCAGGGGCCAACACTGAAGCTTTCTTT.

This clonotype was seen many times. The V call is TRBV12-3 or TRBV12-4, the J call TRBJ1-6, with a possible D match to TRBD1 (6 bases). There are 15 residues in the CDR3. Trimming cost V 6 bases and J 8 bases, with 17 bases left between them. CDR3 in amino acids: CASRTRAGADSPLHF. CDR3 DNA: TGTGCCAGCAGAACCCGGGCAGGGGCGGATTCACCCCTCCACTTT.

This clonotype was detected ten times or more. The chain is built from TRBV7-2 and TRBJ2-1, with TRBD1 matching over 7 bases. CDR1 and CDR2 from the germline V gene are SGHTA and FQGNSA. The CDR3 is 14 amino acids. The V gene end was trimmed by 3 bases and the J gene end by 5 bases; junction bases not matched to a gene: 4. CDR3 nucleotides: TGTGCCAGCAGCTTCCCGGGACAGCACAATGAGCAGTTCTTC. It yields the protein CASSFPGQHNEQFF.

This clonotype has at least ten counts. The chain carries TRBV7-2 and TRBJ2-3, with 7 positions matching TRBD2. Germline lookup yields CDR1 SGHTA and CDR2 FQGNSA. The V and J ends lost 5 bases and 4 bases, in that order; junction bases with no gene match: 6. The length of the CDR3 is 14 residues. CDR3 coding DNA: TGTGCCAGCAGCCCTGGGGGGGTCGCAGATACGCAGTATTTT. Amino acids: CASSPGGVADTQYF.

The chain employs TRBV5-5 and TRBJ2-2; TRBD1 might be the D (6 bases). V dropped 2 bases and J dropped 3 bases, with 11 bases sitting between them. The CDR3 runs to 15 residues. CDR1 is SGHKS, CDR2 YYEKEE, per germline (reference sequence). The CDR3 nucleotides are TGTGCCAGCAGCTTCAGGGGTTCGGACACCGGGGAGCTGTTTTTT. Residues: CASSFRGSDTGELFF.

At least ten counts were recorded for this clonotype. The chain links TRBV5-1 to TRBJ2-3, with TRBD1 matching 7 bases. Germline lookup yields CDR1 SGHRS and CDR2 YFSETQ. This CDR3 comprises 16 residues. Trimming at V came to 4 bases and at J to 0 bases, leaving 8 bases not matched to a gene. CDR3 DNA: TGCGCCAGCAGCGCGCGACAGGGCGGCAGCACAGATACGCAGTATTTT. The encoded protein is CASSARQGGSTDTQYF.